The next 26 T cell receptor beta chains were all read from a single sample in a study of T cell responses to AZD1222 COVID-19 vaccine. The assay was immunoSEQ multiplex PCR, and TCRdb's table has in-frame clones only and misses some. The data show roughly 180,000 clones, around 93% seen once. Sample: peripheral blood, taken on day 0 of AZD1222 vaccination. These receptors were taken from an adult in good health.

The chain carries TRBV24-1 and TRBJ2-4; 10 bases align to TRBD1. The CDR3 length is 12 residues. Germline V gene data show CDR1 as KGHDR and CDR2 as SFDVKD. Losses at the gene ends were 12 bases for V and 8 bases for J; bases not matched to a gene: 6. The CDR3 loop reads CAVGTGVDIQYF. In DNA, the CDR3 is TGTGCCGTTGGGACAGGGGTTGACATTCAGTACTTC.

The chain carries TRBV27 and TRBJ2-7, with a weak D call TRBD2 (6 bases). CDR1 is MNHEY, CDR2 SMNVEV, per germline (reference sequence). The length of the CDR3 is 20 residues. The germline V and J ends were trimmed by 5 bases and 2 bases, with 31 bases remaining between them. CDR3 loop: CASSTGRGSNNHPNPYEQYF. CDR3 DNA: TGTGCCAGCAGTACGGGTCGGGGGTCTAACAATCATCCAAACCCCTACGAGCAGTACTTC.

The chain uses TRBV30 and TRBJ2-7; possibly TRBD1 or TRBD2 for D (5 bases each). CDR3 length equals 12 residues. Per germline, CDR1 GTSNPN and CDR2 SVGIG (reference sequence). The V and J ends lost 7 bases and 6 bases respectively, with 16 bases between them. In DNA form, the CDR3 reads TGTGCCTCCCAGTGGGGGATTACCGAGCAGTACTTC. Protein: CASQWGITEQYF.

This chain's CDR3 is CASHRLGTEAFF. CDR3 coding DNA: TGTGCCAGCCACAGACTTGGGACTGAAGCTTTCTTT. This chain joins TRBV2 and TRBJ1-1; unclear D gene. CDR1 and CDR2 (germline): SNHLY, FYNNEI. The CDR3 contains 12 residues. V lost 8 bases and J lost 5, with 12 bases in between.

The rearrangement links TRBV30 to TRBJ1-3; D gene uncertain. CDR1 GTSNPN and CDR2 SVGIG come from the germline V gene (reference sequence). CDR3 size: 12 residues. The V and J ends lost 4 bases and 8 bases respectively, with 12 bases between them. The CDR3 spells CAWTSFADTIYF. For the CDR3, the DNA is TGTGCCTGGACCTCTTTTGCGGACACCATATATTTT.

V is TRBV5-6 and J is TRBJ1-5; unclear D gene. The CDR3 is 14 residues long. Germline CDR1 reads SGHDT; CDR2 reads YYEEEE. Deletions cut 4 bases from V and 2 bases from J, with 10 bases between. CDR3 sequence (DNA): TGTGCCAGCAGCCTCGACTCTGGCAATCAGCCCCAGCATTTT. This translates into CASSLDSGNQPQHF.

This chain connects TRBV2 to TRBJ1-2; D gene uncertain. The length of the CDR3 is 12 residues. Between the trimmed V and J ends, which lost 2 bases and 4 bases, there was a span of 5 bases. Germline V CDR1 and CDR2: SNHLY, FYNNEI. In nucleotides, the CDR3 is TGTGCCAGCAGTGAAACCAGCTATGGCTACACCTTC. This encodes CASSETSYGYTF.

The chain carries TRBV5-1 and TRBJ1-2; D ambiguous. Trimming left V 3 bases short and J 2 bases short, with 17 bases between. The CDR3 sequence is 16 residues long. Per germline, CDR1 SGHRS and CDR2 YFSETQ. In nucleotides, the CDR3 is TGCGCCAGCAGCTCCCAGGCAGGACCCCAAAACTATGGCTACACCTTC. Residues: CASSSQAGPQNYGYTF. The whole variable domain, filled in from reference TRBV5-1 and TRBJ1-2, reads KAGVTQTPRYLIKTRGQQVTLSCSPISGHRSVSWYQQTPGQGLQFLFEYFSETQRNKGNFPGRFSGRQFSNSRSEMNVSTLELGDSALYLCASSSQAGPQNYGYTFGSGTRLTVV.

The CDR3: CAWRGQVTDTQYF. The CDR3 nucleotides are TGTGCCTGGAGGGGACAGGTGACAGATACGCAGTATTTT. The chain recombines TRBV30 with TRBJ2-3, with TRBD1 matching 8 bases. Germline CDR1 and CDR2: GTSNPN and SVGIG (reference sequence). V gave up 3 bases and J gave up 3 bases; unmatched junction bases: 2. The CDR3 spans 13 residues.

The V call is TRBV7-6, the J call TRBJ2-1; 7 nucleotides match TRBD2. The CDR3 is made up of 15 amino acids. Germline loops: CDR1 SGHVS, CDR2 FNYEAQ. The trim removed 2 bases at V and 3 bases at J, leaving 4 bases unmatched. CDR3 in amino acids: CASSLNLADYNEQFF. As DNA, the CDR3 is TGTGCCAGCAGCTTAAATCTAGCGGACTACAATGAGCAGTTCTTC.

The chain recombines TRBV28 with TRBJ2-4; D remains ambiguous. Looked up from germline, CDR1 is MDHEN and CDR2 is SYDVKM. Trimming pared 1 base from V and 2 bases from J, leaving 3 bases between. This CDR3 has 13 amino acids. CDR3 region: CASSLLSKNIQYF. CDR3 bases: TGTGCCAGCAGTTTATTATCCAAAAACATTCAGTACTTC.

This sequence joins TRBV30 and TRBJ2-1; D possibly corresponds to TRBD1 (5 bases). Trimming cost V 2 bases and J 5 bases, with 7 bases left between them. Germline-derived CDR1 and CDR2 are GTSNPN and SVGIG (reference sequence). The length of the CDR3 is 12 residues. The CDR3 bases are TGTGCCTGGAGTCGGACAAACAATGAGCAGTTCTTC. It translates to CAWSRTNNEQFF.

V gene TRBV19 combines with J gene TRBJ1-4; D is unresolved. V gave up 3 bases and J gave up 5 bases, with 16 bases separating them. The germline V gene has CDR1 LNHDA and CDR2 SQIVND (reference sequence). This CDR3 spans 16 amino acids. As DNA, the CDR3 is TGTGCCAGTAGTATGATGAAGGCAGCAATGAATGAAAAACTGTTTTTT. Translated: CASSMMKAAMNEKLFF.

The rearrangement uses TRBV25-1 and TRBJ2-2, with D unclear. The CDR3 has 14 residues. The germline CDR1 and CDR2 sequences are MGHDK and SYGVNS. Trimming removed 7 bases at V and 0 bases at J, with 9 bases between. CDR3 nucleotides: TGTGCCAGCACGTCGAGGACGAACACCGGGGAGCTGTTTTTT. Translated: CASTSRTNTGELFF. Full variable domain (outside the CDR3, taken from reference TRBV25-1 and TRBJ2-2): EADIYQTPRYLVIGTGKKITLECSQTMGHDKMYWYQQDPGMELHLIHYSYGVNSTEKGDLSSESTVSRIRTEHFPLTLESARPSHTSQYLCASTSRTNTGELFFGEGSRLTVL.

The chain carries TRBV6-5 and TRBJ1-1, with D uncertain. CDR3 size: 14 residues. Germline assignment: CDR1 MNHEY and CDR2 SVGAGI. V dropped 6 bases and J dropped 0 bases, with 11 bases sitting between them. In DNA form, the CDR3 reads TGTGCCAGCAGCCCCGACATGCTGAACACTGAAGCTTTCTTT. This translates into CASSPDMLNTEAFF.

Turning to this clone: Within the sample, other DNA sequences also encode this same CDR3. The rearrangement links TRBV28 to TRBJ1-1; 7 bases fit TRBD1. This CDR3 has 15 residues. Germline CDR1 MDHEN, CDR2 SYDVKM. The junction had 6 bases not matched to a gene; V was cut back by 5 bases and J by 0 bases. The CDR3 DNA follows: TGTGCCAGCAGTCCACCAGGGGGGCTGAACACTGAAGCTTTCTTT. This gives the protein CASSPPGGLNTEAFF.

V and J are TRBV6-1 and TRBJ1-1, with D unclear. CDR3 length: 11 amino acids. The V gene lost 1 base and the J gene lost 7 bases, with 4 bases spanning the gap. Germline CDR1 reads MNHNS; CDR2 reads SASEGT. The CDR3 region has the DNA TGTGCCAGCAGTGAAGTTGGTGAAGCTTTCTTT. Protein: CASSEVGEAFF.

This clone was seen once. This chain uses TRBV7-9 with TRBJ1-6; tentatively, D is TRBD1 (6 bases). CDR1 is SEHNR, CDR2 FQNEAQ, per germline (reference sequence). CDR3 length: 17 amino acids. V was clipped by 5 bases and J by 6 bases, with 20 bases between them. This CDR3 reads CASSPTAGPGVNSPLHF. The CDR3 nucleotides read TGTGCCAGCAGCCCTACGGCCGGGCCAGGGGTTAATTCACCCCTCCACTTT.

This clone was observed a single time. The V and J genes are TRBV14 and TRBJ2-1, with D uncertain. CDR1 and CDR2 (germline): SGHDN, FVKESK. V lost 4 bases and J 6 bases, leaving 10 bases between the germline ends. CDR3 length: 13 residues. The DNA of the CDR3 is TGTGCCAGCAGCCCGGGCCTACCCAATGAGCAGTTCTTC. It encodes CASSPGLPNEQFF.

J is TRBJ2-1 and V is TRBV5-1, with D tentatively TRBD1 or TRBD2 (6 bases each). Between the trimmed V and J ends, which lost 0 bases and 0 bases, there was a span of 13 bases. The CDR3 is made up of 17 amino acids. CDR1 is SGHRS, CDR2 YFSETQ, per germline. This chain's CDR3 is CASSLDGGPSSYNEQFF. CDR3 in DNA: TGCGCCAGCAGCTTGGATGGGGGGCCGAGCTCCTACAATGAGCAGTTCTTC.

The count of this clone is one. V gene TRBV24-1 combines with J gene TRBJ1-1; the D gene is possibly TRBD1 (6 bases). Trimming pared 7 bases from V and 0 bases from J, leaving 26 bases between. The CDR3 length is 19 residues. Germline loops: CDR1 KGHDR, CDR2 SFDVKD. In nucleotides, the CDR3 is TGTGCCACCAGCGCAACACTAATACTCAGGGGTCGCATGAACACTGAAGCTTTCTTT. It encodes CATSATLILRGRMNTEAFF.

This clone was seen a single time. The V call is TRBV6-4, the J call TRBJ2-3; the match to TRBD2 covers 11 bases. The germline V gene encodes CDR1 MRHNA and CDR2 SNTAGT. J gave up 10 bases and V 7 bases, and 7 bases lay outside the gene matches. The CDR3 loop spans 13 amino acids. CDR3 sequence reads: CASKTSGVRAQYF. CDR3 DNA: TGTGCCAGCAAGACTAGCGGGGTTAGGGCGCAGTATTTT.

This chain uses TRBV6-5 with TRBJ2-1; D call uncertain. Trimming removed 0 bases at V and 10 bases at J, with 10 bases between. The germline CDR1 and CDR2 sequences are MNHEY and SVGAGI. The length of the CDR3 is 13 residues. CDR3 protein: CASSYSSYREQFF. CDR3 in DNA: TGTGCCAGCAGTTACTCGAGCTACCGCGAGCAGTTCTTC.

This clone came up a few times. V and J are TRBV7-2 and TRBJ1-1, with D unresolved. This CDR3 comprises 14 residues. Germline V gene data show CDR1 as SGHTA and CDR2 as FQGNSA. V was pared by 2 bases and J by 0 bases, with 7 bases between. In DNA, the CDR3 is TGTGCCAGCAGCTTACAAAGCATGAACACTGAAGCTTTCTTT. Encoded protein: CASSLQSMNTEAFF.

The gene calls are TRBV7-6 and TRBJ1-3; the D is unclear. The CDR3 is 15 amino acids. The germline V gene has CDR1 SGHVS and CDR2 FNYEAQ. V lost 4 bases and J 3 bases, leaving 13 bases between the germline ends. In DNA, the CDR3 is TGTGCCAGCAGCTCTACGCTCGGATATGGAAACACCATATATTTT. Translation gives CASSSTLGYGNTIYF.

J is TRBJ1-4 and V is TRBV4-3; the match to TRBD1 covers 8 bases. Germline V gives CDR1 LGHNA, CDR2 YSLEER. The CDR3 is made up of 15 amino acids. Trimming cost V 0 bases and J 5 bases; bases outside gene matches: 2. The CDR3 protein is CASSQDAGGNEKLFF. The CDR3 DNA reads TGCGCCAGCAGCCAAGATGCAGGGGGCAATGAAAAACTGTTTTTT.